The entry below describes one T cell receptor beta chain. Antigen specificity is unknown. The record originates from a study of T cell clones after liver transplantation. For the study at large: TCRbeta sequencing after a pre-transplant mixed lymphocyte reaction identified graft-donor-reactive clones, later tracked in post-transplant blood. Tolerance: complete withdrawal held at least one year, liver enzymes staying within twice normal. Timepoints were pre-transplant, pre-withdrawal, and after withdrawal was completed or failed. Overall study findings and caveats: Post-transplant, graft-donor-reactive CD4 TCRbeta sequences in blood dropped significantly in most of the 8 subjects.

The data were produced by immunoSEQ multiplex PCR, yet TCRdb's version contains in-frame clones alone and is incomplete. Among some 45,000 clones listed, 86% were seen once. The CDR3 covers 16 residues. Trimming removed 4 bases from V and 6 bases from J; junction bases left unmatched: 7. Germline CDR1 SGHRS, CDR2 YFSETQ. The sequence came from a human patient who received a liver transplant. Some T cells may be graft donor cells. The sequencing used CD4+ T cells from blood, collected 24 months after liver transplant. The rearrangement uses TRBV5-1 and TRBJ1-6, with TRBD1 identical over 10 bases. The CDR3 is CASSPRQGAGNSPLHF. The CDR3 DNA is TGCGCCAGCAGCCCCCGACAGGGGGCCGGTAATTCACCCCTCCACTTT.